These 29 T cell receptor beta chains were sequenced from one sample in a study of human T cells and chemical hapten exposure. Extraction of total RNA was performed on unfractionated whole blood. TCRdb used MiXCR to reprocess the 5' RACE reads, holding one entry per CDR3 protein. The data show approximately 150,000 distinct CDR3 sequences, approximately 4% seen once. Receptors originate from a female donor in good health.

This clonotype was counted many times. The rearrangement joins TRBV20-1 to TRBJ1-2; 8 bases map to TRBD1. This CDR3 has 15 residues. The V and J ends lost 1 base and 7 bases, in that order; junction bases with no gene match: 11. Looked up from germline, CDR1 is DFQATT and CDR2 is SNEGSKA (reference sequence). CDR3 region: CSARGRAGGLSGYTF. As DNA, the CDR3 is TGCAGTGCTAGAGGAAGGGCAGGGGGCTTGTCTGGCTACACCTTC.

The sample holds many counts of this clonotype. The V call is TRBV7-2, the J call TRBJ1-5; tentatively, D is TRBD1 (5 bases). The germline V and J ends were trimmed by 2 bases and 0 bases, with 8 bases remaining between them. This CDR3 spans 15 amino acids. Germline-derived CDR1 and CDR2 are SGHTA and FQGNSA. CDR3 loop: CASSLFRDSNQPQHF. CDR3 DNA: TGTGCCAGCAGCTTATTCAGGGATAGCAATCAGCCCCAGCATTTT.

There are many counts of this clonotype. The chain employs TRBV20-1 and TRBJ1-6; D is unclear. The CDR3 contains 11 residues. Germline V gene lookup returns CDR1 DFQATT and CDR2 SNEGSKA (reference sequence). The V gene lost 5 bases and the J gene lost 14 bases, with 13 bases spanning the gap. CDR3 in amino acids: CSASLGRALHF. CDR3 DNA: TGCAGTGCTTCTCTAGGGAGAGCCCTCCACTTT.

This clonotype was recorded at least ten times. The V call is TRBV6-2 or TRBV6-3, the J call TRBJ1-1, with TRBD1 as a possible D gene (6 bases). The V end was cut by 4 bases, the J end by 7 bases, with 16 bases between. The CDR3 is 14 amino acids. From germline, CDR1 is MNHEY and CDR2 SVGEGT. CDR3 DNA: TGTGCCAGCAGTTCCCATCCTTCAGGGGTTGAAGCTTTCTTT. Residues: CASSSHPSGVEAFF.

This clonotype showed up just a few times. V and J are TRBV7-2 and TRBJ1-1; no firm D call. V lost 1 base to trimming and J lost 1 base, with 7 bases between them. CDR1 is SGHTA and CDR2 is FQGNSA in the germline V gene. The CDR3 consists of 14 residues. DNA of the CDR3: TGTGCCAGCAGCTTAGAGTGCGGGAACACTGAAGCTTTCTTT. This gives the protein CASSLECGNTEAFF.

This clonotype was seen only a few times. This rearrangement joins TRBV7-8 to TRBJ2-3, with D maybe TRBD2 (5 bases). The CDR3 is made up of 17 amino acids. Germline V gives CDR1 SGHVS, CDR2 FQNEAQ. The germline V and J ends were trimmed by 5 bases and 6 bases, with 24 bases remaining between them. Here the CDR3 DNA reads TGTGCCAGCAGCCGCAGGCTGCGGGTTATACGTTTCGATACGCAGTATTTT. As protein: CASSRRLRVIRFDTQYF.

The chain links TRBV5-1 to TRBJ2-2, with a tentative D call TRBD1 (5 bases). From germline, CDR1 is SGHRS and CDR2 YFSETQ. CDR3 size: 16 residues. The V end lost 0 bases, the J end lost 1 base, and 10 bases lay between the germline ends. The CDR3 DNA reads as TGCGCCAGCAGCTTGGGTCCAGGGCTGAACACCGGGGAGCTGTTTTTT. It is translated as CASSLGPGLNTGELFF.

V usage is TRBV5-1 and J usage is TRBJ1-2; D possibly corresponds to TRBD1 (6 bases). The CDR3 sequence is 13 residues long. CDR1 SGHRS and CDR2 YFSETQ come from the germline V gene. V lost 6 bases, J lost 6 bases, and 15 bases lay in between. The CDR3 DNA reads TGCGCCAGCATCGGGTCACAGGGAGATGGCTACACCTTC. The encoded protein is CASIGSQGDGYTF.

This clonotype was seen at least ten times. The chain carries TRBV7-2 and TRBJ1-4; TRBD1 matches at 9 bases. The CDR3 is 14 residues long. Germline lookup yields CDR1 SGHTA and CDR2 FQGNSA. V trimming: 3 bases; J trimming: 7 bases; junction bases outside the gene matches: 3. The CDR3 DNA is TGTGCCAGCAGCTTTACAGGGGGCACTGAAAAACTGTTTTTT. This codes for CASSFTGGTEKLFF.

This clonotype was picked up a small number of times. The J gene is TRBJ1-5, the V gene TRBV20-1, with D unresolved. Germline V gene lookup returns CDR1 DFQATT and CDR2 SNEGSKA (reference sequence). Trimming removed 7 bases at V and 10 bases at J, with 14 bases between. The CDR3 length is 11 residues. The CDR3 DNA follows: TGCAGTGTAGGGTGCGGGGAACCCCAGCATTTT. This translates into CSVGCGEPQHF.

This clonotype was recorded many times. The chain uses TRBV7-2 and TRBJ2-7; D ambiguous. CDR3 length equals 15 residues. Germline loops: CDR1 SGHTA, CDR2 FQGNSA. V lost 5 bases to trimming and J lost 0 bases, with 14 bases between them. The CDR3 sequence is CASSPYTRSSYEQYF. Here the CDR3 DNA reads TGTGCCAGCAGCCCATATACCCGAAGCTCCTACGAGCAGTACTTC.

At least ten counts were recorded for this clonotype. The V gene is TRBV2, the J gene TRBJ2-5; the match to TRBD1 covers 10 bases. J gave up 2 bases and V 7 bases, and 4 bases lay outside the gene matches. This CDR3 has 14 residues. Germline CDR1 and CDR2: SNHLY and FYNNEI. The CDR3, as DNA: TGTGCCAGCATCGACAGGGGGCCGCAAGAGACCCAGTACTTC. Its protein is CASIDRGPQETQYF.

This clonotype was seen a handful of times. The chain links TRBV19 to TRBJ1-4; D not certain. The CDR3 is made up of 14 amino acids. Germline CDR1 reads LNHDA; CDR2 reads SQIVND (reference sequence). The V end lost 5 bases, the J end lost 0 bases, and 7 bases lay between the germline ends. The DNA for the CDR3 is TGTGCCAGTAGTTTCGCAACAACTAATGAAAAACTGTTTTTT. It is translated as CASSFATTNEKLFF. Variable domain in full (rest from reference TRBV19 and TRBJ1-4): DGGITQSPKYLFRKEGQNVTLSCEQNLNHDAMYWYRQDPGQGLRLIYYSQIVNDFQKGDIAEGYSVSREKKESFPLTVTSAQKNPTAFYLCASSFATTNEKLFFGSGTQLSVL.

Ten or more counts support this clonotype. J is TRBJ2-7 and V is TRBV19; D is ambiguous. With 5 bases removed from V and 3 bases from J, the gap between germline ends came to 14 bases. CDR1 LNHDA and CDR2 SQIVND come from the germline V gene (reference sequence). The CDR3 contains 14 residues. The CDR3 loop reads CASSRDGSLYEQYF. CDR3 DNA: TGTGCCAGTAGTCGAGACGGTTCCCTCTACGAGCAGTACTTC. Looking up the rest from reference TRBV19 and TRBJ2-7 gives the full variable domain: DGGITQSPKYLFRKEGQNVTLSCEQNLNHDAMYWYRQDPGQGLRLIYYSQIVNDFQKGDIAEGYSVSREKKESFPLTVTSAQKNPTAFYLCASSRDGSLYEQYFGPGTRLTVT.

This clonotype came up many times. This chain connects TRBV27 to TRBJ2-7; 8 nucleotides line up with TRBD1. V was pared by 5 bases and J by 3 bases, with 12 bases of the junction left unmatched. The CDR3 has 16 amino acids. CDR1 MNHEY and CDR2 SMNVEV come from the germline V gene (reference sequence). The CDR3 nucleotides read TGTGCCAGCAGTATCACAGGGGGGACGCCCCTCTACGAGCAGTACTTC. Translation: CASSITGGTPLYEQYF.

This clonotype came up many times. The CDR3 DNA follows: TGTGCCAGCAGCCGCGCGTCGAACACTGAAGCTTTCTTT. As protein: CASSRASNTEAFF. This chain links TRBV7-8 with TRBJ1-1; D not resolved. Germline V gives CDR1 SGHVS, CDR2 FQNEAQ. The CDR3 covers 13 residues. Trimming cost V 5 bases and J 1 base, with 8 bases left between them.

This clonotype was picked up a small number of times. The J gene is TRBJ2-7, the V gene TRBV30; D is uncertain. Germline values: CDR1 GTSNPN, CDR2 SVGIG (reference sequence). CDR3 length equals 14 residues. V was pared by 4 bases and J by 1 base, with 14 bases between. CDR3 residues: CAWNGRGRSYEQYF. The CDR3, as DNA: TGTGCCTGGAACGGTCGCGGCAGGTCCTACGAGCAGTACTTC.

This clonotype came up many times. The CDR3 sequence: CASTLKEEDTQYF. The CDR3, as DNA: TGTGCCAGCACCCTGAAGGAAGAGGATACGCAGTATTTT. The V gene is TRBV6-1, the J gene TRBJ2-3; D unresolved. Trimming stripped 7 bases from V and 6 bases from J, with 14 bases between. This CDR3 comprises 13 residues. The germline gives CDR1 MNHNS, CDR2 SASEGT.

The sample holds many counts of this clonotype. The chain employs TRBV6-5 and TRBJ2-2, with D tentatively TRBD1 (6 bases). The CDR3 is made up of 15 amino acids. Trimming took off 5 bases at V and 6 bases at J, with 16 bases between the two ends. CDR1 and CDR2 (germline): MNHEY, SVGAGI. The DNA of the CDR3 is TGTGCCAGCAGTCCCCTCAGGGGCCCCCCCGGGGAGCTGTTTTTT. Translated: CASSPLRGPPGELFF.

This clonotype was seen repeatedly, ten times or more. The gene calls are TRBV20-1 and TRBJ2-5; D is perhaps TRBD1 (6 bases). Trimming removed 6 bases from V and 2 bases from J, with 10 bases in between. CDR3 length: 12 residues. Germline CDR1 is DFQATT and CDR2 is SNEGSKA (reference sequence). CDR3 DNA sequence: TGCAGTGCAACCGGGACACAAGAGACCCAGTACTTC. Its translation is CSATGTQETQYF.

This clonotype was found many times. CDR3 nucleotide sequence: TGTGCCAGCAGTGAGTTCGGCAGGGGGCTTGGCAATCAGCCCCAGCATTTT. Protein sequence: CASSEFGRGLGNQPQHF. The chain couples TRBV2 to TRBJ1-5; 8 nucleotides agree with TRBD1. This CDR3 spans 17 amino acids. CDR1 is SNHLY and CDR2 is FYNNEI in the germline V gene. The V and J ends lost 3 bases and 2 bases, in that order; junction bases with no gene match: 9.

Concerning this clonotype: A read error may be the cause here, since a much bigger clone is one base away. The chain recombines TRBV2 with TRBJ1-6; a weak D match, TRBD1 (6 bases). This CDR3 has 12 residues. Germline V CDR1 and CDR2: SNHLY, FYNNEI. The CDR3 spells CASKDSNSPLNF. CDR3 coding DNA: TGTGCCAGCAAGGACAGCAATTCACCCCTCAACTTT.

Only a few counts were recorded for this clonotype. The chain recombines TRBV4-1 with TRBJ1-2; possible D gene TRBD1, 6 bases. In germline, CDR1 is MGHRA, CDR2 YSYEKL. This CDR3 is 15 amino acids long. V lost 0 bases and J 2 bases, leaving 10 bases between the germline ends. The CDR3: CASSQDGRGNYGYTF. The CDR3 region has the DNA TGCGCCAGCAGCCAAGATGGTAGGGGGAACTATGGCTACACCTTC.

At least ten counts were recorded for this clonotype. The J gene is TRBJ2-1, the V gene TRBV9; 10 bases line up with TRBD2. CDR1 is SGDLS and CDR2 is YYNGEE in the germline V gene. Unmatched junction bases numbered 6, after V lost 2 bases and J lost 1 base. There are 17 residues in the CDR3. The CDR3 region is CASSVGLAGASYNEQFF. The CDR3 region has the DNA TGTGCCAGCAGCGTGGGGCTAGCGGGGGCATCCTACAATGAGCAGTTCTTC.

CDR3 sequence: CASSLVASGGLSTGELFF. DNA for the CDR3: TGTGCCAGCAGCTTGGTGGCTAGCGGGGGGCTAAGCACCGGGGAGCTGTTTTTT. The J gene is TRBJ2-2, the V gene TRBV7-2, with 11 bases fitting TRBD2. The V gene end was trimmed by 3 bases and the J gene end by 4 bases; junction bases not matched to a gene: 10. Germline values: CDR1 SGHTA, CDR2 FQGNSA. The CDR3 sequence is 18 residues long.

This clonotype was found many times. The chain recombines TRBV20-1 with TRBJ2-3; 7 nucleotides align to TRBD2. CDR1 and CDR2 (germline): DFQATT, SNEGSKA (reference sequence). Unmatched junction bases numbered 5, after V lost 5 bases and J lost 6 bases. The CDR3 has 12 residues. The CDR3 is CSALGGGDTQYF. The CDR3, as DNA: TGCAGTGCTTTAGGCGGGGGTGATACGCAGTATTTT.

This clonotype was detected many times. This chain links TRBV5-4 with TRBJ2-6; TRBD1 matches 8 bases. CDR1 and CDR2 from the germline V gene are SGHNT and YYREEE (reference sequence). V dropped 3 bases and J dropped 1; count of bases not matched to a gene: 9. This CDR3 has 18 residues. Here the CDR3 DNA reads TGTGCCAGCAGCTCCGGACAGGACAGGGCTTCTGGGGCCAACGTCCTGACTTTC. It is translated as CASSSGQDRASGANVLTF.

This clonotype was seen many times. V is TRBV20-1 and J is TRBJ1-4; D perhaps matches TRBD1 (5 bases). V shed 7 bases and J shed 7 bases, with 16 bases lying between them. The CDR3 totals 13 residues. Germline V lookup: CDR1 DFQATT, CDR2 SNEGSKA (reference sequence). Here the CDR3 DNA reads TGCAGTGTCCCTGCTGGGGGAGGTGAAAAACTGTTTTTT. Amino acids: CSVPAGGGEKLFF.

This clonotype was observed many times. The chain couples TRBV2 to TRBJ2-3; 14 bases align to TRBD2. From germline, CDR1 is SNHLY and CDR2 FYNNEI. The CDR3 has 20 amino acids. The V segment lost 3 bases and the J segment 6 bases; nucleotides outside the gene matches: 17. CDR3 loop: CASSDVYGLAGGTTRDTQYF. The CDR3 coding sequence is TGTGCCAGCAGTGACGTGTATGGACTAGCGGGGGGAACCACCCGGGATACGCAGTATTTT.